Below, 13 T cell receptor beta chains from the same sample are listed, as sequenced in a study of graft-versus-host responses after intestinal transplantation. Here immunoSEQ multiplex PCR was the method, and the copy in TCRdb shows in-frame clones only, minus some. The sample includes about 5,700 clones, 69% seen only once; the top ten take around a third. Both intraepithelial and lamina propria lymphocytes were released by processing graft tissue. The specimen comprised ileum tissue, sampled roughly 310 days after intestinal transplant. These TCRs come from a human patient who received an intestinal transplant, so some T cells may come from the graft donor.

This clone has just a few counts. The CDR3 region is CASSPGGLNYEQYF. The CDR3 DNA follows: TGTGCCAGCAGCCCAGGGGGACTGAACTACGAGCAGTACTTC. The chain links TRBV7-2 to TRBJ2-7; possibly TRBD1 for D (7 bases). V lost 5 bases to trimming and J lost 3 bases, with 14 bases between them. The CDR3 length is 14 residues. Germline CDR1 is SGHTA and CDR2 is FQGNSA.

The table lists this clone with a few counts. The chain is built from TRBV6-5 and TRBJ2-2, with a possible D match to TRBD1 (5 bases). Germline lookup yields CDR1 MNHEY and CDR2 SVGAGI. V dropped 5 bases and J dropped 3 bases, with 13 bases sitting between them. This CDR3 region has 15 residues. The CDR3 nucleotides are TGTGCCAGCAGTGCCCCAGGGAAGTACACCGGGGAGCTGTTTTTT. Translation: CASSAPGKYTGELFF.

This chain connects TRBV25-1 to TRBJ2-3; D may be TRBD1 (5 bases). This CDR3 has 17 residues. The germline gives CDR1 MGHDK, CDR2 SYGVNS. V lost 3 bases and J 0 bases, leaving 16 bases between the germline ends. This chain's CDR3 is CASSEWQGTISTDTQYF. CDR3 DNA sequence: TGTGCCAGCAGTGAGTGGCAGGGAACTATTAGCACAGATACGCAGTATTTT.

The chain has TRBV7-2 and TRBJ1-2, with D uncertain. V lost 5 bases and J 2 bases, leaving 12 bases between the germline ends. The CDR3 runs to 14 residues. Germline V gene data show CDR1 as SGHTA and CDR2 as FQGNSA. CDR3 nucleotide sequence: TGTGCCAGCAGCCGACCACCGACAAACTATGGCTACACCTTC. Translation: CASSRPPTNYGYTF.

The chain recombines TRBV7-2 with TRBJ2-7; a possible D gene is TRBD2 (5 bases). This CDR3 has 14 amino acids. In germline, CDR1 is SGHTA, CDR2 FQGNSA. Trimming stripped 5 bases from V and 5 bases from J, with 16 bases between. DNA for the CDR3: TGTGCCAGCAGCCGTCTACGGGGTGGGAACGAGCAGTACTTC. Translating it yields CASSRLRGGNEQYF.

The chain uses TRBV5-4 and TRBJ2-1, with 14 bases identical to TRBD2. The CDR3 consists of 15 residues. The V segment lost 2 bases and the J segment 8 bases; nucleotides outside the gene matches: 3. Germline CDR1 and CDR2: SGHNT and YYREEE (reference sequence). The CDR3 region is CASSLGTSGGYEQFF. In nucleotides, the CDR3 is TGTGCCAGCAGCTTAGGGACTAGCGGGGGCTATGAGCAGTTCTTC.

The chain uses TRBV29-1 and TRBJ2-7; TRBD1 is a possible D gene (6 bases). The V and J ends lost 7 bases and 1 base respectively, with 11 bases between them. The germline CDR1 and CDR2 sequences are SQVTM and ANQGSEA. The CDR3 consists of 12 residues. The CDR3: CSAETGSYEQYF. The CDR3 DNA reads as TGCAGCGCAGAGACAGGATCCTACGAGCAGTACTTC.

This chain joins TRBV4-1 and TRBJ1-3, with D possibly matching TRBD1 (5 bases). This CDR3 is built from 17 residues. Germline CDR1 MGHRA, CDR2 YSYEKL. V shed 3 bases and J shed 0 bases, with 15 bases lying between them. CDR3 sequence (DNA): TGCGCCAGCAGCCATCCCTGGGGGTGGTCCTCTGGAAACACCATATATTTT. Translating it yields CASSHPWGWSSGNTIYF.

This clone was observed once. This rearrangement joins TRBV30 to TRBJ1-3; 9 bases agree with TRBD1. From germline, CDR1 is GTSNPN and CDR2 SVGIG (reference sequence). The CDR3 contains 14 residues. The ends lost 2 bases at V and 5 bases at J; junction bases unmatched: 4. The CDR3 loop reads CAWSIGTGRNTIYF. CDR3 sequence (DNA): TGTGCCTGGAGTATCGGGACAGGGAGAAACACCATATATTTT. Combining the CDR3 with reference TRBV30 and TRBJ1-3 gives the whole variable domain SQTIHQWPATLVQPVGSPLSLECTVEGTSNPNLYWYRQAAGRGLQLLFYSVGIGQISSEVPQNLSASRPQDRQFILSSKKLLLSDSGFYLCAWSIGTGRNTIYFGEGSWLTVV.

V gene TRBV19 combines with J gene TRBJ2-7; 9 bases agree with TRBD1. V lost 4 bases and J lost 3; bases outside the gene matches: 4. CDR1 and CDR2 (germline): LNHDA, SQIVND (reference sequence). The CDR3 covers 14 residues. Here the CDR3 reads CASSSPGQGYEQYF. The CDR3 nucleotides read TGTGCCAGTAGTAGCCCGGGACAGGGCTACGAGCAGTACTTC. The full variable domain, in which reference TRBV19 and TRBJ2-7 provide the parts outside the CDR3, is DGGITQSPKYLFRKEGQNVTLSCEQNLNHDAMYWYRQDPGQGLRLIYYSQIVNDFQKGDIAEGYSVSREKKESFPLTVTSAQKNPTAFYLCASSSPGQGYEQYFGPGTRLTVT.

This clone was recorded once. The CDR3 is CASSKGVGRAEAFF. The CDR3 bases are TGTGCCAGCAGCAAAGGGGTCGGGCGGGCTGAAGCTTTCTTT. The chain is built from TRBV21-1 and TRBJ1-1. TRBV21-1 is given as a pseudogene. The CDR3 length is 14 residues.

The gene calls are TRBV6-5 and TRBJ2-1; TRBD1 agrees at 12 bases. J gave up 8 bases and V 5 bases, and 7 bases lay outside the gene matches. The CDR3 sequence is 15 residues long. The germline V gene encodes CDR1 MNHEY and CDR2 SVGAGI. CDR3 in amino acids: CASSGPGQGAHEQFF. CDR3 in DNA: TGTGCCAGCAGTGGCCCGGGACAGGGGGCTCATGAGCAGTTCTTC.

The sample holds a few counts of this clone. J is TRBJ2-7 and V is TRBV28, with D perhaps being TRBD1 or TRBD2 (5 bases each). The CDR3 length is 15 residues. The V end lost 2 bases, the J end lost 3 bases, and 14 bases lay between the germline ends. CDR1 is MDHEN and CDR2 is SYDVKM in the germline V gene. This chain's CDR3 is CASSLGVGVSYEQYF. The CDR3 DNA reads as TGTGCCAGCAGTTTAGGGGTGGGGGTTAGCTACGAGCAGTACTTC.